The 25 T cell receptor beta chains reported below all come from one sample, sequenced in a study of blood T cells in healthy people across ages. Next came a second PCR, run for roughly 6 to 11 cycles, which used a sample-barcoded 5' primer along with a J-beta primer mix. One entry per CDR3 protein results from TCRdb running MiXCR on the 5' RACE reads. The repertoire holds some 800,000 distinct CDR3 sequences, roughly 44% seen once, with nearly 20% in the top ten. The sample consisted of blood. These receptors all stem from a man aged 60-69 years in good health.

The J gene is TRBJ2-1, the V gene TRBV29-1, with D unresolved. V was shortened by 7 bases and J by 3 bases, with 13 bases between the two germline ends. CDR3 length equals 13 residues. Germline lookup yields CDR1 SQVTM and CDR2 ANQGSEA. DNA of the CDR3: TGCAGCGACCGAAGGGCAATCTACAATGAGCAGTTCTTC. Translation gives CSDRRAIYNEQFF.

The V gene is TRBV7-9, the J gene TRBJ2-1; 7 bases fit TRBD2. Trimming at V came to 1 base and at J to 0 bases, leaving 6 bases not matched to a gene. Germline CDR1 and CDR2: SEHNR and FQNEAQ (reference sequence). The CDR3 has 17 residues. CDR3 in DNA: TGTGCCAGCAGCTTAGGACTAGCCGCTAGCTCCTACAATGAGCAGTTCTTC. Translation gives CASSLGLAASSYNEQFF.

This clonotype has only a few counts. A much larger clone differs from this one at a single base, so this may be a read error. This chain links TRBV29-1 with TRBJ2-3, with 7 bases aligning to TRBD1. The CDR3 is 12 residues long. Germline CDR1 SQVTM, CDR2 ANQGSEA. V was pared by 7 bases and J by 1 base, with 2 bases of the junction left unmatched. The CDR3 DNA is TGCAGCGGTGGACAGGGCACAGATACGCAGTATTTT. Residues: CSGGQGTDTQYF.

The chain couples TRBV12-3 or TRBV12-4 to TRBJ2-3; 7 bases match TRBD2. The CDR3 runs 15 residues. After removal of 5 bases from V and 3 bases from J, the junction contained 8 bases not matched to a gene. Here the CDR3 DNA reads TGTGCCAGCAGTCCCAATTTCGGGGGGACAGATACGCAGTATTTT. It codes for CASSPNFGGTDTQYF.

The chain uses TRBV6-6 and TRBJ2-7; the D gene is possibly TRBD2 (6 bases). The CDR3 is made up of 16 amino acids. Trimming left V 8 bases short and J 2 bases short, with 22 bases between. Germline V CDR1 and CDR2: MNHNY, SVGAGI (reference sequence). The CDR3 sequence: CASSQGLGRSPYEQYF. CDR3 sequence (DNA): TGTGCCAGCTCTCAAGGCCTAGGGAGGAGCCCCTACGAGCAGTACTTC.

The chain has TRBV2 and TRBJ2-7, with 10 bases that match TRBD1. This CDR3 is built from 15 residues. V shed 0 bases and J 5 bases; nucleotides not matched to a gene: 4. Germline V gives CDR1 SNHLY, CDR2 FYNNEI. CDR3 in DNA: TGTGCCAGCAGTGAAGCCGGGACAGGGGCACACGAGCAGTACTTC. It encodes CASSEAGTGAHEQYF.

The chain carries TRBV10-3 and TRBJ1-2, with 7 bases lining up with TRBD1. After removal of 6 bases from V and 4 bases from J, the junction contained 8 bases not matched to a gene. The V gene's germline CDR1 is ENHRY and CDR2 SYGVKD. The CDR3 spans 14 residues. CDR3: CAISPQGQSYGYTF. The CDR3 DNA is TGTGCCATCAGCCCTCAGGGACAGAGCTATGGCTACACCTTC.

V usage is TRBV6-5 and J usage is TRBJ1-2; the D is unclear. Trimming stripped 2 bases from V and 2 bases from J, with 9 bases between. Germline CDR1 and CDR2: MNHEY and SVGAGI. The CDR3 extends over 14 amino acids. Here the CDR3 reads CASSYGQENYGYTF. DNA of the CDR3: TGTGCCAGCAGTTACGGGCAGGAGAACTATGGCTACACCTTC.

The chain has TRBV7-9 and TRBJ2-1, with TRBD1 as a possible D gene (6 bases). In germline, CDR1 is SEHNR, CDR2 FQNEAQ (reference sequence). There are 14 residues in the CDR3. The V gene lost 1 base and the J gene lost 5 bases, with 9 bases spanning the gap. The CDR3 nucleotides are TGTGCCAGCAGCTTAGTCGGACAGCACAATGAGCAGTTCTTC. As protein: CASSLVGQHNEQFF.

This clonotype appeared a single time. The chain couples TRBV5-4 to TRBJ2-1; D assignment may be TRBD1 or TRBD2 (5 bases each). CDR3 length equals 14 residues. CDR1 and CDR2 (germline): SGHNT, YYREEE (reference sequence). V dropped 2 bases and J dropped 8 bases, with 14 bases sitting between them. The CDR3 is CASSLSVRDDEQFF. CDR3 nucleotide sequence: TGTGCCAGCAGCTTATCCGTTCGGGACGATGAGCAGTTCTTC.

This sequence joins TRBV15 and TRBJ2-3; possibly TRBD1 or TRBD2 for D (5 bases each). Trimming shortened V by 0 bases and J by 2 bases, and 12 bases separated the two germline ends. Germline V lookup: CDR1 LNHNV, CDR2 YYDKDF (reference sequence). This CDR3 spans 16 amino acids. This CDR3 is CATSRDGTGTTDTQYF. For the CDR3, the DNA is TGTGCCACCAGCAGAGATGGAACTGGGACCACAGATACGCAGTATTTT.

A remark on this clonotype: Mismatch with germline at one junction end may stem from a read error. The chain joins TRBV5-1 to TRBJ2-3; D is unresolved. This CDR3 is built from 13 residues. Germline V gives CDR1 SGHRS, CDR2 YFSETQ. The CDR3 here is CAGSIFGTDTQYF. In DNA, the CDR3 is TGCGCCGGCAGCATATTCGGCACAGATACGCAGTATTTT.

This clonotype was picked up many times. V usage is TRBV7-2 and J usage is TRBJ2-1, with 11 bases fitting TRBD2. From germline, CDR1 is SGHTA and CDR2 FQGNSA. V was clipped by 5 bases and J by 9 bases; unmatched bases: 9. This CDR3 region has 15 residues. Here the CDR3 reads CASSPHSGGAAEQFF. In nucleotides, the CDR3 is TGTGCCAGCAGCCCTCATAGCGGGGGGGCCGCTGAGCAGTTCTTC.

This clonotype appeared once. Germline and junction disagree at one end, which may indicate a read error. V is TRBV30 and J is TRBJ2-1; 7 nucleotides match TRBD1. In germline, CDR1 is GTSNPN, CDR2 SVGIG (reference sequence). The CDR3 covers 14 residues. In nucleotides, the CDR3 is TGTGCCTGGAGTTGGGACAGCTCCTACAATGAACAGTTCTTC. This encodes CAWSWDSSYNEQFF.

The rearrangement uses TRBV4-3 and TRBJ2-6; no firm D call. The V gene lost 6 bases and the J gene lost 2 bases, with 5 bases spanning the gap. The CDR3 totals 13 residues. Germline assignment: CDR1 LGHNA and CDR2 YSLEER. The CDR3 sequence is CASRKAGANVLTF. CDR3 nucleotide sequence: TGCGCCAGCAGGAAAGCTGGGGCCAACGTCCTGACTTTC.

The chain carries TRBV15 and TRBJ2-3; 8 nucleotides align to TRBD2. The CDR3 consists of 15 residues. V shed 0 bases, J shed 4 bases, and the junction held 3 bases outside the gene matches. The germline V gene encodes CDR1 LNHNV and CDR2 YYDKDF (reference sequence). CDR3 sequence reads: CATSRDRGGADTQYF. The CDR3 DNA sequence: TGTGCCACCAGCAGAGACCGGGGGGGTGCAGATACGCAGTATTTT.

This clonotype was seen more than once but under ten times. The gene calls are TRBV5-5 and TRBJ1-2; D is uncertain. The CDR3 covers 15 residues. Germline assignment: CDR1 SGHKS and CDR2 YYEKEE (reference sequence). V was trimmed by 0 bases and J by 3 bases, leaving 12 bases between them. The CDR3 is CASSLGPGSDYGYTF. For the CDR3, the DNA is TGTGCCAGCAGCTTGGGGCCTGGAAGCGACTATGGCTACACCTTC.

The gene calls are TRBV6-2 or TRBV6-3 and TRBJ2-1, with a possible D match to TRBD2 (6 bases). The germline V and J ends were trimmed by 5 bases and 7 bases, with 18 bases remaining between them. CDR1 is MNHEY, CDR2 SVGEGT, per germline. This CDR3 spans 15 amino acids. Here the CDR3 reads CASSRKGRGLNEQFF. CDR3 in DNA: TGTGCCAGCAGTAGGAAGGGACGGGGGTTAAATGAGCAGTTCTTC.

J is TRBJ1-2 and V is TRBV6-1, with D tentatively TRBD1 (6 bases). Germline lookup yields CDR1 MNHNS and CDR2 SASEGT. CDR3 length: 15 amino acids. V was trimmed by 2 bases and J by 4 bases, leaving 14 bases between them. CDR3 sequence reads: CASSEWAGEGYGYTF. CDR3 bases: TGTGCCAGCAGTGAATGGGCAGGGGAAGGCTATGGCTACACCTTC.

This clonotype was seen a handful of times. The rearrangement uses TRBV29-1 and TRBJ2-1, with a possible D match to TRBD1 (6 bases). CDR3 length: 14 residues. Germline values: CDR1 SQVTM, CDR2 ANQGSEA. V shed 6 bases and J shed 3 bases, with 15 bases lying between them. The CDR3 coding sequence is TGCAGCGTCGCTGAGGACAGCCACTACAATGAGCAGTTCTTC. This gives the protein CSVAEDSHYNEQFF.

This chain connects TRBV4-3 to TRBJ2-1, with 12 bases that match TRBD2. V dropped 2 bases and J dropped 0; count of bases not matched to a gene: 2. The CDR3 spans 17 residues. CDR1 is LGHNA and CDR2 is YSLEER in the germline V gene. In DNA, the CDR3 is TGCGCCAGCAGCCAAACGACTAGCGGGGGCTCCTACAATGAGCAGTTCTTC. It yields the protein CASSQTTSGGSYNEQFF.

The chain carries TRBV27 and TRBJ1-1; tentative D call: TRBD1 (5 bases). This CDR3 is built from 13 residues. The germline V gene encodes CDR1 MNHEY and CDR2 SMNVEV (reference sequence). The V and J ends lost 2 bases and 6 bases respectively, with 10 bases between them. CDR3: CASSLRGGSEAFF. The CDR3, as DNA: TGTGCCAGCAGTTTACGGGGGGGTTCTGAAGCTTTCTTT.

In its sample, this clonotype was seen a few times. The rearrangement uses TRBV7-2 and TRBJ2-7; 8 bases map to TRBD2. The DNA end lines up better with TRBJ2-5; the J call may be wrong. Germline V gene data show CDR1 as SGHTA and CDR2 as FQGNSA. This CDR3 comprises 14 residues. In nucleotides, the CDR3 is TGTGCCAGCAGCTTACGGGGACTAGATAAGACCCAGTACTTC. This encodes CASSLRGLDKTQYF.

The gene calls are TRBV20-1 and TRBJ2-4, with 11 bases identical to TRBD2. Matching the DNA end better, TRBJ2-5 makes the J call doubtful. Germline values: CDR1 DFQATT, CDR2 SNEGSKA (reference sequence). The CDR3 has 17 residues. The CDR3 loop is CSASWGSGGENQETQYF. As DNA, the CDR3 is TGCAGTGCTAGTTGGGGTAGCGGGGGGGAAAACCAAGAGACCCAGTACTTC.

The chain is built from TRBV9 and TRBJ2-3; 8 bases agree with TRBD1. Germline V gene sequence: CDR1 SGDLS, CDR2 YYNGEE. The ends lost 0 bases at V and 14 bases at J; junction bases unmatched: 2. The CDR3 loop spans 11 amino acids. For the CDR3, the DNA is TGTGCCAGCAGCGTAGTTGGGACAGGGTATTTT. Its protein product is CASSVVGTGYF.